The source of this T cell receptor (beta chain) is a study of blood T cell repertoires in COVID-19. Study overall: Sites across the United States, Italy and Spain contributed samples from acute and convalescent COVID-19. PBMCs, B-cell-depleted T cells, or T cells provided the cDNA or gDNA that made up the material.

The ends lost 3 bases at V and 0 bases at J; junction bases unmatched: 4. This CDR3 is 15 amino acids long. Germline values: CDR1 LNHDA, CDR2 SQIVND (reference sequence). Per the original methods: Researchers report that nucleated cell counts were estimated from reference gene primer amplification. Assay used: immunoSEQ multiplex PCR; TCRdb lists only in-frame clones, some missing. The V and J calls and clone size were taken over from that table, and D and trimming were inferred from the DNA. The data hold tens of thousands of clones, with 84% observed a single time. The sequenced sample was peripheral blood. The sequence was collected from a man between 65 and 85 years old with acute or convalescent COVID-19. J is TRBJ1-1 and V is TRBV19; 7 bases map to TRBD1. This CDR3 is CASSIAGQMNTEAFF. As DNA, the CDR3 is TGTGCCAGTAGTATCGCGGGACAGATGAACACTGAAGCTTTCTTT.